The 11 T cell receptor beta chains below were found in one sample sequenced in a study of Graves' ophthalmopathy and Graves' hyperthyroidism. Investigators amplified TCR beta CDR3 regions from RNA transcripts. The workflow started with a first-round RT-PCR run with HTBI primers and then moved on to a second-round multiplex PCR. One entry per CDR3 protein results from TCRdb running MiXCR on the multiplex PCR reads. The table records 40,000 to 50,000 distinct CDR3 sequences, around 45% of them present only once. The material sequenced was peripheral blood. The receptors here all came from an adult man with Graves' ophthalmopathy.

V gene TRBV29-1 combines with J gene TRBJ2-2; TRBD2 might be the D (5 bases). Trimming stripped 4 bases from V and 1 base from J, with 10 bases between. CDR3 length equals 14 residues. From germline, CDR1 is SQVTM and CDR2 ANQGSEA. The chain's CDR3 is CSVARSGNTGELFF. The CDR3 nucleotides read TGCAGCGTTGCACGCAGCGGGAACACCGGGGAGCTGTTTTTT.

The chain combines TRBV10-1 with TRBJ1-4, with D possibly matching TRBD1 (6 bases). CDR3 length: 19 amino acids. The V gene lost 9 bases and the J gene lost 15 bases, with 41 bases spanning the gap. Germline values: CDR1 WNHNN, CDR2 SYGVQD (reference sequence). The CDR3 spells CARIRGPTGLPNTYFTVFF. The CDR3 bases are TGCGCCAGGATTCGGGGGCCAACGGGCTTACCCAACACGTACTTTACGGTGTTTTTT.

The count of this clonotype is one. At one boundary the junction diverges from the germline segment, which might be a read error. J is TRBJ1-2 and V is TRBV10-3; D possibly corresponds to TRBD1 (5 bases). CDR1 is ENHRY, CDR2 SYGVKD, per germline. The CDR3 sequence is 14 residues long. The CDR3 loop is CATSEPGGKRRYAF. DNA of the CDR3: TGTGCCACCAGTGAGCCCGGGGGTAAGAGGCGTTACGCCTTC.

This chain uses TRBV20-1 with TRBJ2-1; D ambiguous. Trimming cost V 6 bases and J 5 bases, with 14 bases left between them. CDR1 and CDR2 from the germline V gene are DFQATT and SNEGSKA (reference sequence). CDR3 size: 13 residues. CDR3 amino acids: CSATRSTHNEQFF. The CDR3 DNA reads TGCAGTGCCACCAGGTCCACCCACAATGAGCAGTTCTTC.

This clonotype was seen more than once but under ten times. A read error may produce the germline difference seen at one junction end. The CDR3 protein is CASSGPSRGVNTGELSF. The CDR3, as DNA: TGCGCCAGCAGCGGCCCTTCGCGGGGCGTGAACACCGGGGAGCTGTCTTTT. This chain uses TRBV4-1 with TRBJ2-2; D might be TRBD2 (6 bases). The germline CDR1 and CDR2 sequences are MGHRA and YSYEKL. This CDR3 spans 17 amino acids.

The V gene is TRBV15, the J gene TRBJ2-1; D remains unclear. Germline loops: CDR1 LNHNV, CDR2 YYDKDF (reference sequence). The CDR3 totals 15 residues. V gave up 4 bases and J gave up 7 bases, with 17 bases separating them. The CDR3 DNA sequence: TGTGCCACCAGCACTTACAGTGGCCTCGGGAATGAGCAGTTCTTC. Translation gives CATSTYSGLGNEQFF.

This clonotype has a count of ten or more. The V and J genes are TRBV7-9 and TRBJ2-6, with D maybe TRBD2 (5 bases). The germline CDR1 and CDR2 sequences are SEHNR and FQNEAQ (reference sequence). The CDR3 totals 19 residues. V was cut by 5 bases and J by 0 bases, with 20 bases left in between. Here the CDR3 reads CASSPGRFGPNSGANVLTF. DNA for the CDR3: TGTGCCAGCAGCCCGGGAAGATTCGGGCCGAACTCTGGGGCCAACGTCCTGACTTTC.

Ten or more counts support this clonotype. This chain joins TRBV5-1 and TRBJ2-3; D is perhaps TRBD2 (5 bases). The CDR3 sequence is 15 residues long. V was clipped by 2 bases and J by 3 bases, with 13 bases between them. Germline loops: CDR1 SGHRS, CDR2 YFSETQ. CDR3 sequence: CASSFNPGRTDTQYF. The CDR3 DNA follows: TGCGCCAGCAGCTTCAATCCGGGAAGGACAGATACGCAGTATTTT.

This clonotype was recorded many times. This chain joins TRBV4-2 and TRBJ1-4; 9 bases match TRBD1. After removal of 0 bases from V and 6 bases from J, the junction contained 5 bases not matched to a gene. Germline CDR1 reads LGHNA; CDR2 reads YNFKEQ. The CDR3 is made up of 16 amino acids. The CDR3 DNA sequence: TGTGCCAGCAGCCAAGAAAAGGGACAGGGTCATGAAAAACTGTTTTTT. Its protein product is CASSQEKGQGHEKLFF.

Points on this clonotype: The junction departs from germline at one end; a sequencing error may be responsible. The CDR3 loop reads CASSEAIF. In nucleotides, the CDR3 is TGTGCCAGCAGTGAAGCTATCTTT. The chain uses TRBV6-1 and TRBJ1-1; D not certain. The CDR3 runs 8 residues. The germline V gene encodes CDR1 MNHNS and CDR2 SASEGT.

A single count supports this clonotype. The V gene is TRBV9, the J gene TRBJ1-2; TRBD1 agrees at 9 bases. Germline CDR1 reads SGDLS; CDR2 reads YYNGEE. V was pared by 3 bases and J by 6 bases, with 6 bases of the junction left unmatched. The CDR3 length is 14 residues. DNA for the CDR3: TGTGCCAGCAGCGGAACCGGGACAGGGAATGGCTACACCTTC. It translates to CASSGTGTGNGYTF.